This T cell receptor (beta chain) was observed in a study of blood T cell repertoires in COVID-19. Study background: The analysed material was cDNA or gDNA that came from T cells, B-cell-depleted T cells, or PBMCs.

Participants' own reports of clinical history determined their cohort assignment. This clone was seen more than once but under ten times. This CDR3 is also generated by other DNA sequences in the sample. The CDR3 spans 12 residues. Trimming shortened V by 2 bases and J by 4 bases, and 6 bases separated the two germline ends. Looked up from germline, CDR1 is LNHDA and CDR2 is SQIVND (reference sequence). Per the study methods: Amplified reference gene primers provided the basis for estimating nucleated cell counts. The table came from immunoSEQ multiplex PCR; TCRdb's copy has only in-frame clones and leaves some out. V, J and clone size are taken as reported in that table, and D and trimming were inferred from the DNA itself. Of 280,000 or so clones listed, 90% are singletons.

This chain uses TRBV19 with TRBJ2-7, with a weak D call TRBD1 (5 bases). This receptor was taken from a woman between 18 and 29 years old with acute COVID-19. The sample comprised PBMCs or T cells enriched from blood (not recorded which). CDR3 sequence reads: CASSIQGYEQYF. The CDR3 DNA sequence: TGTGCCAGTAGTATACAGGGTTACGAGCAGTACTTC.